What follows describes a single TCR beta chain. Its antigen is not identified. The data were obtained in a study of cytomegalovirus exposure and HLA in healthy donors. The V and J ends lost 5 bases and 4 bases respectively, with 15 bases between them. CDR1 and CDR2 (germline): LNHDA, SQIVND (reference sequence). This CDR3 region has 15 residues. PCR was performed using 60 Vbeta and 13 Jbeta primers. Method: immunoSEQ multiplex PCR; TCRdb's copy keeps in-frame clones and lacks some. In the table there are approximately 180,000 clones, about four fifths of which are singletons. Study-level results: Upon later analysis, HLA-associated TCR beta chains proved more clonally expanded than other, equally common chains.

The sequence was collected from a woman between 40 and 50 years old in good health and CMV-seronegative. The chain recombines TRBV19 with TRBJ1-5, with a weak D call TRBD1 (6 bases). Material: PBMCs. CDR3 amino acids: CASSGLGGPNQPQHF. DNA of the CDR3: TGTGCCAGTAGTGGCTTGGGGGGGCCTAATCAGCCCCAGCATTTT.